One and the same sample provided the 32 T cell receptor beta chains below, sequenced in a study of cytomegalovirus exposure and HLA in healthy donors. This PCR relied on a set of 60 Vbeta primers and 13 Jbeta primers. This table comes from immunoSEQ multiplex PCR, and its TCRdb copy is limited to in-frame clones, with some not included. Of about 130,000 clones listed, approximately 71% are singletons. Specimen: PBMCs. The source is a man aged 30 to 39 in good health and CMV-seronegative.

The chain uses TRBV5-1 and TRBJ2-5; 8 nucleotides agree with TRBD2. Trimming removed 3 bases from V and 1 base from J; junction bases left unmatched: 5. The CDR3 is 15 residues long. Germline loops: CDR1 SGHRS, CDR2 YFSETQ. CDR3 in amino acids: CASSSIAGTQETQYF. The CDR3 bases are TGCGCCAGCAGCTCGATAGCGGGGACCCAAGAGACCCAGTACTTC.

This chain connects TRBV5-1 to TRBJ2-5, with D possibly TRBD2 on 5 matching bases. The length of the CDR3 is 14 residues. Trimming left V 6 bases short and J 1 base short, with 13 bases between. Germline lookup yields CDR1 SGHRS and CDR2 YFSETQ. The CDR3 sequence: CASNPDWSQETQYF. CDR3 in DNA: TGCGCCAGCAACCCGGACTGGAGCCAAGAGACCCAGTACTTC. The whole variable domain, remainder taken from reference TRBV5-1 and TRBJ2-5, is KAGVTQTPRYLIKTRGQQVTLSCSPISGHRSVSWYQQTPGQGLQFLFEYFSETQRNKGNFPGRFSGRQFSNSRSEMNVSTLELGDSALYLCASNPDWSQETQYFGPGTRLLVL.

The chain joins TRBV5-1 to TRBJ2-7; weak D call: TRBD1 (5 bases). Trimming shortened V by 0 bases and J by 0 bases, and 7 bases separated the two germline ends. Germline lookup yields CDR1 SGHRS and CDR2 YFSETQ. The CDR3 covers 14 residues. CDR3 coding DNA: TGCGCCAGCAGCTTGGGTGACAGCTCCTACGAGCAGTACTTC. Encoded protein: CASSLGDSSYEQYF.

This clone was observed a few times. This chain joins TRBV5-1 and TRBJ1-2, with D unclear. This CDR3 is built from 15 residues. V was trimmed by 4 bases and J by 2 bases, leaving 15 bases between them. Per germline, CDR1 SGHRS and CDR2 YFSETQ. The CDR3 spells CASSAARSSNYGYTF. CDR3 DNA sequence: TGCGCCAGCAGCGCGGCTAGGAGCTCAAACTATGGCTACACCTTC.

There are a few counts of this clone. The genes are TRBV2 and TRBJ2-7, with D maybe TRBD2 (6 bases). V shed 1 base and J shed 5 bases, with 12 bases lying between them. Germline V gene data show CDR1 as SNHLY and CDR2 as FYNNEI. This CDR3 spans 14 amino acids. As DNA, the CDR3 is TGTGCCAGCAGTGAAGAACGGGAGAGCCACGAGCAGTACTTC. This gives the protein CASSEERESHEQYF.

This chain links TRBV2 with TRBJ2-1, with 8 bases lining up with TRBD2. Germline-derived CDR1 and CDR2 are SNHLY and FYNNEI. The CDR3 is 16 amino acids. Trimming at V came to 6 bases and at J to 0 bases, leaving 7 bases not matched to a gene. The CDR3 sequence: CASRVPGTSSYNEQFF. In DNA, the CDR3 is TGTGCCAGCAGGGTACCCGGGACTAGCTCCTACAATGAGCAGTTCTTC.

The rearrangement uses TRBV5-1 and TRBJ1-1, with D uncertain. Trimming pared 6 bases from V and 1 base from J, leaving 13 bases between. This CDR3 contains 14 residues. Germline values: CDR1 SGHRS, CDR2 YFSETQ. CDR3 in DNA: TGCGCCAGCACCGCGGGTCTGGGGAACACTGAAGCTTTCTTT. It is translated as CASTAGLGNTEAFF.

The genes are TRBV30 and TRBJ2-3; TRBD1 aligns across 8 bases. CDR1 is GTSNPN and CDR2 is SVGIG in the germline V gene (reference sequence). The CDR3 has 13 amino acids. V shed 8 bases and J 5 bases; nucleotides not matched to a gene: 9. In nucleotides, the CDR3 is TGTGCCGGCGACAGGGGACGAGGAGATACGCAGTATTTT. Residues: CAGDRGRGDTQYF.

The sample holds a few counts of this clone. The rearrangement uses TRBV6-1 and TRBJ2-7; 14 nucleotides align to TRBD2. The CDR3 totals 16 residues. Trimming at V came to 4 bases and at J to 4 bases, leaving 6 bases not matched to a gene. Germline-derived CDR1 and CDR2 are MNHNS and SASEGT. In DNA, the CDR3 is TGTGCCAGCAGTGCAGGGACTAGCGGGAGACATTACGAGCAGTACTTC. It codes for CASSAGTSGRHYEQYF.

The rearrangement joins TRBV5-4 to TRBJ2-7; the D is unclear. Germline V lookup: CDR1 SGHNT, CDR2 YYREEE (reference sequence). V lost 4 bases and J 0 bases, leaving 8 bases between the germline ends. The CDR3 contains 13 residues. In DNA form, the CDR3 reads TGTGCCAGCAGCCCCCCTAGCTCCTACGAGCAGTACTTC. As protein: CASSPPSSYEQYF.

The CDR3 coding sequence is TGCGCCAGCAGTGACCCTAGCGGGAGTGCAGATACGCAGTATTTT. Translating it yields CASSDPSGSADTQYF. The chain combines TRBV10-1 with TRBJ2-3; 10 nucleotides agree with TRBD2. This CDR3 comprises 15 residues. The trim removed 3 bases at V and 4 bases at J, leaving 4 bases unmatched. Germline V lookup: CDR1 WNHNN, CDR2 SYGVQD (reference sequence).

V gene TRBV6-1 combines with J gene TRBJ2-5; 9 nucleotides match TRBD1. The J call is uncertain, as TRBJ2-7 better fits the DNA end. The germline CDR1 and CDR2 sequences are MNHNS and SASEGT. The CDR3 sequence is 15 residues long. As DNA, the CDR3 is TGTGCCAGCAGCGCTGGGGTGACAGGGGGGTACGAGCAGTACTTC. The encoded protein is CASSAGVTGGYEQYF.

The chain has TRBV14 and TRBJ2-1; 7 bases match TRBD1. This CDR3 has 15 amino acids. Germline V gene data show CDR1 as SGHDN and CDR2 as FVKESK. V lost 1 base, J lost 6 bases, and 6 bases stayed unmatched. CDR3 sequence: CASSQGQGMPNEQFF. In nucleotides, the CDR3 is TGTGCCAGCAGCCAAGGACAGGGAATGCCCAATGAGCAGTTCTTC.

V usage is TRBV2 and J usage is TRBJ2-7; possibly TRBD2 for D (7 bases). This CDR3 contains 12 residues. Trimming removed 6 bases at V and 7 bases at J, with 13 bases between. CDR1 SNHLY and CDR2 FYNNEI come from the germline V gene. CDR3 sequence (DNA): TGTGCCAGCAGACTAGGGGGGGAAGAGCAGTACTTC. Its translation is CASRLGGEEQYF.

J is TRBJ1-1 and V is TRBV16; a possible D gene is TRBD1 (5 bases). The CDR3 totals 13 residues. Germline CDR1 and CDR2: KGHSY and FQNENV. V gave up 0 bases and J gave up 8 bases, with 10 bases separating them. The CDR3 reads CASSQSGRVEAFF. The CDR3 DNA is TGTGCCAGCAGCCAATCGGGCAGGGTGGAAGCTTTCTTT.

V and J are TRBV5-1 and TRBJ1-4, with 10 bases identical to TRBD1. Per germline, CDR1 SGHRS and CDR2 YFSETQ. V shed 4 bases, J shed 5 bases, and the junction held 2 bases outside the gene matches. The CDR3 totals 14 residues. As DNA, the CDR3 is TGCGCCAGCAGCCCGGGACAGGGGAATGAAAAACTGTTTTTT. Amino acids: CASSPGQGNEKLFF.

This chain connects TRBV5-1 to TRBJ1-1; D possibly corresponds to TRBD1 (5 bases). The CDR3 consists of 14 residues. V was shortened by 4 bases and J by 1 base, with 11 bases between the two germline ends. From germline, CDR1 is SGHRS and CDR2 YFSETQ. CDR3 in amino acids: CASSVRDSNTEAFF. CDR3 coding DNA: TGCGCCAGCAGCGTCCGGGACTCGAACACTGAAGCTTTCTTT.

The CDR3 here is CASSPYRDRNSPLHF. The CDR3 DNA reads TGTGCCAGCAGCCCCTACAGGGACCGCAATTCACCCCTCCACTTT. V usage is TRBV5-8 and J usage is TRBJ1-6; maybe TRBD1 (6 bases). The CDR3 contains 15 residues. V was cut by 4 bases and J by 7 bases, with 15 bases left in between. Germline values: CDR1 SGHTS, CDR2 YDEGEE.

V is TRBV6-6 and J is TRBJ2-1, with 8 bases identical to TRBD2. Trimming cost V 5 bases and J 8 bases; bases outside gene matches: 8. Germline CDR1 and CDR2: MNHNY and SVGAGI (reference sequence). The CDR3 has 14 residues. Here the CDR3 reads CASSGRTSSYEQFF. CDR3 DNA sequence: TGTGCCAGCAGTGGGAGGACTAGCAGCTATGAGCAGTTCTTC.

The gene calls are TRBV6-5 and TRBJ2-3, with 14 positions matching TRBD2. The CDR3 extends over 16 amino acids. Trimming took 2 bases from V and 4 from J; bases not matched to a gene: 2. In germline, CDR1 is MNHEY, CDR2 SVGAGI. Here the CDR3 reads CASSYGTSGGADTQYF. CDR3 DNA sequence: TGTGCCAGCAGTTACGGGACTAGCGGGGGCGCAGATACGCAGTATTTT.

The chain links TRBV18 to TRBJ1-4, with TRBD1 identical over 7 bases. Looked up from germline, CDR1 is KGHSH and CDR2 is LQKENI. This CDR3 has 13 residues. With V trimmed by 3 bases and J by 8 bases, 3 bases remained unmatched. Written as DNA, the CDR3 is TGTGCCAGCTCACCCCAGGGGGGCGAAAAACTGTTTTTT. It encodes CASSPQGGEKLFF.

The chain carries TRBV5-4 and TRBJ2-7; 15 bases match TRBD2. The junction had 2 bases not matched to a gene; V was cut back by 2 bases and J by 5 bases. Germline lookup yields CDR1 SGHNT and CDR2 YYREEE (reference sequence). This CDR3 is built from 15 residues. The CDR3 coding sequence is TGTGCCAGCAGCTTTGGACTAGCGGGAGGGAACGAGCAGTACTTC. This gives the protein CASSFGLAGGNEQYF.

V and J are TRBV27 and TRBJ2-1; TRBD1 matches 9 bases. Germline V gene sequence: CDR1 MNHEY, CDR2 SMNVEV (reference sequence). With 2 bases clipped from V and 9 bases from J, the junction kept 11 bases outside the gene matches. The CDR3 loop spans 16 amino acids. CDR3 sequence (DNA): TGTGCCAGCAGTTTAAGAGGCCGAGACAGGGGGGGTGAGCAGTTCTTC. Amino acid sequence: CASSLRGRDRGGEQFF.

This chain uses TRBV13 with TRBJ2-7; 11 nucleotides line up with TRBD2. The trim removed 4 bases at V and 0 bases at J, leaving 14 bases unmatched. The CDR3 covers 19 residues. Germline V lookup: CDR1 PRHDT, CDR2 FYEKMQ (reference sequence). The CDR3 region has the DNA TGTGCCAGCAGCTCTGGCCCAAGTAGCGGGAGGGGGCTCTCCTACGAGCAGTACTTC. This encodes CASSSGPSSGRGLSYEQYF.

Only one count was recorded for this clone. The chain combines TRBV5-1 with TRBJ2-5, with 7 bases aligning to TRBD1. V shed 4 bases and J 0 bases; nucleotides not matched to a gene: 6. CDR1 SGHRS and CDR2 YFSETQ come from the germline V gene. The CDR3 loop spans 15 amino acids. The CDR3 nucleotides are TGCGCCAGCAGCACGGGACAGCTCGACCAAGAGACCCAGTACTTC. Its protein product is CASSTGQLDQETQYF.

The gene calls are TRBV29-1 and TRBJ2-3, with TRBD2 matching over 11 bases. The CDR3 has 15 residues. Trimming removed 3 bases from V and 6 bases from J; junction bases left unmatched: 8. Germline V gives CDR1 SQVTM, CDR2 ANQGSEA. CDR3 protein: CSVEGTSGSRDTQYF. CDR3 bases: TGCAGCGTTGAGGGGACTAGCGGCTCCCGGGATACGCAGTATTTT.

Worth noting for this clone: The sample has other DNA sequences that encode this CDR3 too. The chain carries TRBV19 and TRBJ1-5; TRBD1 agrees at 7 bases. The ends lost 4 bases at V and 2 bases at J; junction bases unmatched: 2. The CDR3 has 14 amino acids. The germline V gene has CDR1 LNHDA and CDR2 SQIVND (reference sequence). The CDR3 sequence: CASSTTGGNQPQHF. The CDR3 DNA reads TGTGCCAGTAGTACAACAGGGGGCAATCAGCCCCAGCATTTT.

This clone was counted a single time. This CDR3 is also generated by other DNA sequences in the sample. This chain joins TRBV18 and TRBJ1-1; D uncertain. Trimming took off 4 bases at V and 2 bases at J, with 8 bases between the two ends. Germline CDR1 reads KGHSH; CDR2 reads LQKENI. The CDR3 is 13 residues long. CDR3 sequence: CASSLGGNTEAFF. The CDR3 nucleotides read TGTGCCAGCTCACTCGGCGGAAACACTGAAGCTTTCTTT.

The chain combines TRBV6-5 with TRBJ2-2; a weak D match, TRBD1 (8 bases). The V gene lost 3 bases and the J gene lost 5 bases, with 13 bases spanning the gap. Germline V gives CDR1 MNHEY, CDR2 SVGAGI. The CDR3 is 15 amino acids. CDR3 in DNA: TGTGCCAGCAGTTATGCACAGGGGGGGACCGGGGAGCTGTTTTTT. Translation gives CASSYAQGGTGELFF.

The rearrangement links TRBV25-1 to TRBJ2-3, with D perhaps matching TRBD1 (6 bases). This CDR3 is 16 amino acids long. Trimming stripped 0 bases from V and 2 bases from J, with 12 bases between. Germline values: CDR1 MGHDK, CDR2 SYGVNS. The CDR3 loop is CASSEYGTKNTDTQYF. DNA of the CDR3: TGTGCCAGCAGTGAATACGGGACAAAAAACACAGATACGCAGTATTTT.

The chain recombines TRBV5-1 with TRBJ1-3; D perhaps matches TRBD1 (6 bases). The V end lost 4 bases, the J end lost 7 bases, and 12 bases lay between the germline ends. Per germline, CDR1 SGHRS and CDR2 YFSETQ. The CDR3 runs 13 residues. The CDR3 region has the DNA TGCGCCAGCAGCATTACAGGGTCTAACACCATATATTTT. It is translated as CASSITGSNTIYF.

V gene TRBV11-1 combines with J gene TRBJ2-7, with 11 nucleotides matching TRBD2. Trimming cost V 5 bases and J 6 bases; bases outside gene matches: 6. CDR1 is SGHAT, CDR2 FQDESV, per germline (reference sequence). This CDR3 region has 14 residues. The CDR3 loop reads CASSPTSGSSEQYF. The CDR3 DNA follows: TGTGCCAGCAGCCCCACTAGCGGGAGTTCCGAGCAGTACTTC.